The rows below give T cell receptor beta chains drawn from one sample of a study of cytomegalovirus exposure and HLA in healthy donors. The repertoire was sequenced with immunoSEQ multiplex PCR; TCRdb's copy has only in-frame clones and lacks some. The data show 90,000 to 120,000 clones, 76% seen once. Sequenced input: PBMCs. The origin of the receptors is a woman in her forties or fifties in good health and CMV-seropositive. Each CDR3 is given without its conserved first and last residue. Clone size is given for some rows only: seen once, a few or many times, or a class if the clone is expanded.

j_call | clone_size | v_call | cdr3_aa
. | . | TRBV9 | ASSVGRGLSYEQY
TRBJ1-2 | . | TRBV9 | ASNRQGSYGYT
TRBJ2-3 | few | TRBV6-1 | ASSDEGARADTQY
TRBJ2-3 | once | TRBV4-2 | ASSPGDDTQY
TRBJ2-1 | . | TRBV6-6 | ASSYSGSSYNEQF
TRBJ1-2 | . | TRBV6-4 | ASSDGGAMGYT
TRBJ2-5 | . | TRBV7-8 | ASSLAGGETQY
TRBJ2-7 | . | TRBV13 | ASKRQGSYEQY
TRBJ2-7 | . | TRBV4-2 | ASSQDLAGTGEQY
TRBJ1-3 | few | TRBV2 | ASSREVTASVGSGNTIY
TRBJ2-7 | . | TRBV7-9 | ASSSRDNYPVEQY
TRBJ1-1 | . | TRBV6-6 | ASSATYGDTEAF
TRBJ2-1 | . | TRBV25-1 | ASSEAPPGNEQF
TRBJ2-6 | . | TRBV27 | ASTPSGANVLT
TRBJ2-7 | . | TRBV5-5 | ASSTNLRDSYEQY
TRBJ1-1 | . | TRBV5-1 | ASSRAGQGERLGTEAF
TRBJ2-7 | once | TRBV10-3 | AISRAGGSYEQY
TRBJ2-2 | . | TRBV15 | ATSPLGQGETGELF
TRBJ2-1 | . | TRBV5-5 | ASSSGTREQF
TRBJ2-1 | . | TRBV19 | ATSFVGGNEQF
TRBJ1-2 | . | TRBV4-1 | ASSQFRVRVRTNYGYT
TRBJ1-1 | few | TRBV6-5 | ASSRGPGNTEAF
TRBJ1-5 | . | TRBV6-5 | ASREQNNQPQH
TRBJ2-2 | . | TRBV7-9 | ASSARANTGELF
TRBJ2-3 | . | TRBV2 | ASSAGTGSTDTQY
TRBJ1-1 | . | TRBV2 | ASRDRGPRETEAF
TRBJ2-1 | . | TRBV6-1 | ASNQLAGGYNEQF
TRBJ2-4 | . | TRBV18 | ASSPPDRTLAKNIQY
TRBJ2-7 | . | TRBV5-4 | ASSAPGQGVFEQY
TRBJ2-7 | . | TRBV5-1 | ASSLGLAFPQDEQY
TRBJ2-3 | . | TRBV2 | ASAQSGTGGTDTQY
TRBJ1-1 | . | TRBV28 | ASILLGGKNTEAF
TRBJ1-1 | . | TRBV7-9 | ASSLMAGTNTEAF
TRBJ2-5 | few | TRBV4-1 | ASSQGTSGWETQY
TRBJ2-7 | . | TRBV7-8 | ASSLTSGGTYEQY
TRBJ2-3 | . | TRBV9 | ASSVASGGTDTQY
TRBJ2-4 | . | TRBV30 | ACGEFGNIQY
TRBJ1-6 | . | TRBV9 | ASSAGGRGALYSPLH
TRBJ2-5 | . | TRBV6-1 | ASKLAGKETQY
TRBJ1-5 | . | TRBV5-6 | ASSLGRRGDWGQPQH
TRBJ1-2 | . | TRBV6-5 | ASSGGTENYGYT
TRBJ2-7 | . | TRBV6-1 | ASSERGGLLPTTYEQY
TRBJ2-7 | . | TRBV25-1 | ASSDDSFFKNEQY
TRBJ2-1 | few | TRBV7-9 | SSSFEYEQF
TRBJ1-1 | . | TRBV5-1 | ASSLESWDRGRGGTEAF
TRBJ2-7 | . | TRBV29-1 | SVVRDRDNEQY
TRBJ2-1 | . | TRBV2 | AITLREGENEQF
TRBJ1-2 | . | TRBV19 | ASITRDRGRGYT
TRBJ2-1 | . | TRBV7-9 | ASSLVRDYTHEQF